This entry is about one T cell receptor (beta chain). Semi-nested PCR with Nested Universal Primer A followed constant-region reverse priming of full-length variable regions. TCRdb called the 5' RACE reads again in MiXCR, with one record for every CDR3 protein. The repertoire holds about 41,000 distinct CDR3 sequences, with roughly 27% as singletons. Unmatched junction bases numbered 3, after V lost 2 bases and J lost 5 bases. This CDR3 spans 14 amino acids. Germline V gene sequence: CDR1 SGHRS, CDR2 YFSETQ. Source material: memory CD4+ T cells sorted from a lymph node. Subset noted: memory CD4+ T cells, CD4+CD45RO+CD25-. The genes are TRBV5-1 and TRBJ2-1; 8 nucleotides match TRBD1. This sequence was found in a female donor with breast cancer. CDR3 sequence reads: CASSFRGPNNEQFF. The CDR3 coding sequence is TGCGCCAGCAGCTTCAGGGGGCCCAACAATGAGCAGTTCTTC.